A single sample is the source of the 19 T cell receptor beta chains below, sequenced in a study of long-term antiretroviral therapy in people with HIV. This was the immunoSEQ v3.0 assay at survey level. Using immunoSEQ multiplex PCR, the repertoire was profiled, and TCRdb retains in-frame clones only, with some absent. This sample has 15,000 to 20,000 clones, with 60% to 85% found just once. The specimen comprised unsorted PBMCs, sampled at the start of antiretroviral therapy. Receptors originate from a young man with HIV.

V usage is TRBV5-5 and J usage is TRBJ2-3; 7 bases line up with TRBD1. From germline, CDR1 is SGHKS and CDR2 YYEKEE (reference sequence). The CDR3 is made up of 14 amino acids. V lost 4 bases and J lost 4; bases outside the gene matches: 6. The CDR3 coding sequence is TGTGCCAGCAGCCTAGGGGGCGGCCCAGATACGCAGTATTTT. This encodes CASSLGGGPDTQYF. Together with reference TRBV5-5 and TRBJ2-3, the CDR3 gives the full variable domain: DAGVTQSPTHLIKTRGQQVTLRCSPISGHKSVSWYQQVLGQGPQFIFQYYEKEERGRGNFPDRFSARQFPNYSSELNVNALLLGDSALYLCASSLGGGPDTQYFGPGTRLTVL.

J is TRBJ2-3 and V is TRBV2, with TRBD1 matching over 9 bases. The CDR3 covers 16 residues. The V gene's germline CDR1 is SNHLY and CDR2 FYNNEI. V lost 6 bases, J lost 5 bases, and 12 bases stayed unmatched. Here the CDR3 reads CASSPTGTGSLDTQYF. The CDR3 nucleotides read TGTGCCAGCAGCCCTACCGGGACAGGGAGTTTAGATACGCAGTATTTT.

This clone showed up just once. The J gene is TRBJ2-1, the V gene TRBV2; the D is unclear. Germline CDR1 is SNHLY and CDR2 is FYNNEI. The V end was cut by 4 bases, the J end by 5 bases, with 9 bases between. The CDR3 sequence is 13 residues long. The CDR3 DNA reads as TGTGCCAGCAGTGTAGACACTCACAATGAGCAGTTCTTC. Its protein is CASSVDTHNEQFF.

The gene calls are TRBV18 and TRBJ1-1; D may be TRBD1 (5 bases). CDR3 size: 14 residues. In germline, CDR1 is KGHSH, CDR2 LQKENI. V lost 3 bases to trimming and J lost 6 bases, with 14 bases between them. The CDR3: CASSPMTEVAEAFF. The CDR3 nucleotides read TGTGCCAGCTCACCCATGACAGAGGTTGCTGAAGCTTTCTTT.

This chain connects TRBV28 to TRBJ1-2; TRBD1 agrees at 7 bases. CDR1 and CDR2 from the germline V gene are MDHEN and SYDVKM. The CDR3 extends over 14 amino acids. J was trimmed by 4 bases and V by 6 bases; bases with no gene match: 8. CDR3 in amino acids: CASSPRQGGYGYTF. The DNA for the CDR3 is TGTGCCAGCAGCCCTAGACAGGGTGGCTATGGCTACACCTTC.

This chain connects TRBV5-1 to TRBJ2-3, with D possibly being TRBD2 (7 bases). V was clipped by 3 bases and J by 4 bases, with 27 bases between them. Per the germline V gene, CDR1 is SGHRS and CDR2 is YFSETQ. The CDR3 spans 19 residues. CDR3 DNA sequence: TGCGCCAGCAGCTCCGACGATGTTTGGGGCGGGGGCTCACCAGATACGCAGTATTTT. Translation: CASSSDDVWGGGSPDTQYF.

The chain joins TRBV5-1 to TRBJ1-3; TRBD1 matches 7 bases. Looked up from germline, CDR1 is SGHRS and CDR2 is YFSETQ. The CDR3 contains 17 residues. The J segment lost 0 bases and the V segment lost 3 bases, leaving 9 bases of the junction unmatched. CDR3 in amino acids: CASSCSRGGASGNTIYF. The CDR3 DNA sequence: TGCGCCAGCAGCTGCTCCAGGGGGGGGGCCTCTGGAAACACCATATATTTT.

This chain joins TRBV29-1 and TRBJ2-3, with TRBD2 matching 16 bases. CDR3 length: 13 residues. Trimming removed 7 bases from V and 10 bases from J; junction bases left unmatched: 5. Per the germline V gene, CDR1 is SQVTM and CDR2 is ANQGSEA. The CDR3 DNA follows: TGCAGCGGAGGGACTAGCGGGGGGGGTGCGCAGTATTTT. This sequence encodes CSGGTSGGGAQYF.

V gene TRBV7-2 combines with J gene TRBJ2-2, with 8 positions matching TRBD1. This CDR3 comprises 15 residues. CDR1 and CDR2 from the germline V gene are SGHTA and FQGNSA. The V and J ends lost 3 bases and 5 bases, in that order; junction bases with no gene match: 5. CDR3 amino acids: CASSFRQGNTGELFF. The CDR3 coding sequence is TGTGCCAGCAGCTTCAGACAGGGGAATACCGGGGAGCTGTTTTTT.

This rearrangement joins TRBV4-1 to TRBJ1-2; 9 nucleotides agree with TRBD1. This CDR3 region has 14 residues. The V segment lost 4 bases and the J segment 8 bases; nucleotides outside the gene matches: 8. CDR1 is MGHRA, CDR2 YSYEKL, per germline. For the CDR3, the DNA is TGCGCCAGCAGCCGCCCGGGACAGGGAATGGGCTACACCTTC. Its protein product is CASSRPGQGMGYTF.

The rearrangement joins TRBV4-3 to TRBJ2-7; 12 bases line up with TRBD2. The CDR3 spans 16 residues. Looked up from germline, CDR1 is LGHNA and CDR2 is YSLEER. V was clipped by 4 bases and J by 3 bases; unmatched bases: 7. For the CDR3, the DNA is TGCGCCAGCAGCCTAACTGCGACTAGCGGGAGCTACGAGCAGTACTTC. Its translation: CASSLTATSGSYEQYF.

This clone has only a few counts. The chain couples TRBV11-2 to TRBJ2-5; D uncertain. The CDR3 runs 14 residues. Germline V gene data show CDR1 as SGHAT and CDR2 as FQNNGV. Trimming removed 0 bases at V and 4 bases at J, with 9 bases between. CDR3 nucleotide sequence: TGTGCCAGCAGCTTAGATACCATCACAGAGACCCAGTACTTC. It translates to CASSLDTITETQYF.

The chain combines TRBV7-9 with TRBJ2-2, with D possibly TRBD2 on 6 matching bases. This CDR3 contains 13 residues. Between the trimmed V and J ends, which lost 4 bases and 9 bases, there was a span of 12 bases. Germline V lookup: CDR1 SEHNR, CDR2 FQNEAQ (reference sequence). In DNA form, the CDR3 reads TGTGCCAGCAGCTCCGGACTAATCCGGGAGCTGTTTTTT. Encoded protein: CASSSGLIRELFF. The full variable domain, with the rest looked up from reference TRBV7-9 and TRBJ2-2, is DTGVSQNPRHKITKRGQNVTFRCDPISEHNRLYWYRQTLGQGPEFLTYFQNEAQLEKSRLLSDRFSAERPKGSFSTLEIQRTEQGDSAMYLCASSSGLIRELFFGEGSRLTVL.

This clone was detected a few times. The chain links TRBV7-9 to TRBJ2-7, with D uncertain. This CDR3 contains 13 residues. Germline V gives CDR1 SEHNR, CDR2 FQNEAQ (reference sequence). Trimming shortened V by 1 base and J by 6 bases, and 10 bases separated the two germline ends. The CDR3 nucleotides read TGTGCCAGCAGCTTAGGACCATTAGGCGAGCAGTACTTC. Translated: CASSLGPLGEQYF.

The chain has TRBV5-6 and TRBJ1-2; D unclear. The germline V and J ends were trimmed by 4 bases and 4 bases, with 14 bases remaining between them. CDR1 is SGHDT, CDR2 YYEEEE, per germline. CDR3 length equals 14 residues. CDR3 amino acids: CASSTRSSGYGYTF. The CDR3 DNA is TGTGCCAGCAGCACTCGCAGTTCTGGCTATGGCTACACCTTC. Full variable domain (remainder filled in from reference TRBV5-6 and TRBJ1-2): DAGVTQSPTHLIKTRGQQVTLRCSPKSGHDTVSWYQQALGQGPQFIFQYYEEEERQRGNFPDRFSGHQFPNYSSELNVNALLLGDSALYLCASSTRSSGYGYTFGSGTRLTVV.

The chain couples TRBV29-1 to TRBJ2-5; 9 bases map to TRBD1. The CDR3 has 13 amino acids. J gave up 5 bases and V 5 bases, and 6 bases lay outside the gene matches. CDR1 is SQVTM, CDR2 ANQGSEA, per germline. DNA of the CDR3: TGCAGCGTTCTCGGGACAGGGTGGGAGACCCAGTACTTC. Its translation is CSVLGTGWETQYF.

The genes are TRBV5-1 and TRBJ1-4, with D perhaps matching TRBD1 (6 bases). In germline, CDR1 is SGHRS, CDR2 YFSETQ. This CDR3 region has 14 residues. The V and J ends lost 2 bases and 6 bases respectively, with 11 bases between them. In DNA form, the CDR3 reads TGCGCCAGCAGCTTATGGGGGCGTGATGAAAAACTGTTTTTT. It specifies CASSLWGRDEKLFF.

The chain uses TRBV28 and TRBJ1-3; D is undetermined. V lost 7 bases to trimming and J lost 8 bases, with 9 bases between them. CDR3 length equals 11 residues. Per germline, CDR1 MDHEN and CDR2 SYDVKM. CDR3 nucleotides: TGTGCCAGCACCCTTCTTGACACCATATATTTT. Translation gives CASTLLDTIYF.

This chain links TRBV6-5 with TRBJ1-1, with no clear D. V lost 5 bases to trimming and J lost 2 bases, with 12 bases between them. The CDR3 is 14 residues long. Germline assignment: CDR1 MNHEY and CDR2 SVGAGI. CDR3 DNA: TGTGCCAGCAGTCAAGGGCGGGGTAACACTGAAGCTTTCTTT. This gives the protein CASSQGRGNTEAFF.